The 17 T cell receptor beta chains presented below share a single source sample, sequenced in a study of T cells in Graves' hyperthyroidism and ophthalmopathy. It was RNA transcripts that yielded the amplified TCR beta CDR3 regions. The study used the HTBI primer set for a first-round RT-PCR of the TCR CDR3. Each CDR3 protein gets one entry after TCRdb re-called the multiplex PCR reads with MiXCR. The sample records roughly 700,000 distinct CDR3 sequences, about 35% being singletons. Specimen: blood. The receptors were sampled from a woman aged 40 to 50 with Graves' hyperthyroidism.

This clonotype was observed at least ten times. The V gene is TRBV12-3 or TRBV12-4, the J gene TRBJ2-7; 8 bases agree with TRBD1. The CDR3 length is 14 residues. Trimming at V came to 5 bases and at J to 5 bases, leaving 8 bases not matched to a gene. Written as DNA, the CDR3 is TGTGCCAGCAGTCCCTGGGACAGGTCCCACGAGCAGTACTTC. This sequence encodes CASSPWDRSHEQYF.

This clonotype is a singleton in its sample. The V and J genes are TRBV7-9 and TRBJ1-1; 9 positions agree with TRBD1. The CDR3 consists of 14 residues. V lost 7 bases to trimming and J lost 5 bases; unmatched junction nucleotides: 8. The germline V gene has CDR1 SEHNR and CDR2 FQNEAQ (reference sequence). DNA of the CDR3: TGTGCCAGCAACCCAGGGACAGGGTCGACTGAAGCTTTCTTT. Protein sequence: CASNPGTGSTEAFF.

About this clonotype itself: One end of the junction varies from germline; a read error may be responsible. The chain carries TRBV7-8 and TRBJ2-7, with a tentative D call TRBD2 (5 bases). This CDR3 spans 16 amino acids. The germline gives CDR1 SGHVS, CDR2 FQNEAQ. CDR3 sequence: CASSHAFRRGSYEQYF. CDR3 nucleotide sequence: TGCGCCAGCAGCCACGCGTTTCGACGGGGCTCCTACGAGCAGTACTTC.

As for this clonotype: This clone may be a read error of a much larger clone one base away. The chain joins TRBV12-3 or TRBV12-4 to TRBJ1-4; 7 bases align to TRBD1. This CDR3 is 16 amino acids long. The CDR3 protein is CVSRSLQGSENEKLFF. The CDR3 nucleotides read TGTGTCAGCAGATCACTACAGGGGAGTGAGAATGAAAAACTGTTTTTT.

This clonotype was detected only a few times. A clone one base away is much larger, so this may be a read error. The chain combines TRBV19 with TRBJ2-7, with TRBD1 matching 7 bases. Germline V lookup: CDR1 LNHDA, CDR2 SQIVND (reference sequence). This CDR3 has 14 amino acids. The CDR3 loop reads CASSTTGSSYEQYF. CDR3 sequence (DNA): TGTGCCAGCAGTACGACAGGGAGCTCCTACGAGCAGTACTTC. Combining the CDR3 with reference TRBV19 and TRBJ2-7 gives the whole variable domain DGGITQSPKYLFRKEGQNVTLSCEQNLNHDAMYWYRQDPGQGLRLIYYSQIVNDFQKGDIAEGYSVSREKKESFPLTVTSAQKNPTAFYLCASSTTGSSYEQYFGPGTRLTVT.

Ten or more counts support this clonotype. This chain links TRBV5-1 with TRBJ1-2, with unresolved D. This CDR3 spans 13 amino acids. Trimming pared 4 bases from V and 1 base from J, leaving 8 bases between. The germline V gene encodes CDR1 SGHRS and CDR2 YFSETQ. The CDR3 sequence: CASSADGNYGYTF. The CDR3 coding sequence is TGCGCCAGCAGCGCGGACGGTAACTATGGCTACACCTTC.

This clonotype occurred many times. The V gene is TRBV11-2, the J gene TRBJ1-6; TRBD1 is a possible D gene (6 bases). In germline, CDR1 is SGHAT, CDR2 FQNNGV. The CDR3 spans 15 residues. Trimming shortened V by 5 bases and J by 10 bases, and 18 bases separated the two germline ends. The CDR3 spells CASSKRGANDSPLHF. The CDR3 DNA sequence: TGTGCCAGCAGCAAGAGGGGGGCGAACGACTCACCCCTCCACTTT.

This clonotype was picked up a small number of times. The chain recombines TRBV24-1 with TRBJ2-7; TRBD2 agrees at 9 bases. The DNA end is more similar to TRBJ2-1, so the J call may be wrong. The CDR3 contains 14 residues. The germline V gene has CDR1 KGHDR and CDR2 SFDVKD. In DNA form, the CDR3 reads TGTGCCACCAGTGTTAGCGGGGGTTACAATGAGCAGTTCTTC. Its protein product is CATSVSGGYNEQFF.

This clonotype was counted only a few times. This chain joins TRBV7-3 and TRBJ2-7, with 9 bases fitting TRBD2. Germline CDR1 reads SGHTA; CDR2 reads FQGTGA. J was trimmed by 4 bases and V by 5 bases; bases with no gene match: 9. CDR3 length: 15 amino acids. CDR3 residues: CASSLTTSGEYEQYF. The CDR3 DNA reads as TGTGCCAGCAGCCTTACGACTAGCGGAGAGTACGAGCAGTACTTC.

This clonotype was seen repeatedly, ten times or more. The genes are TRBV10-3 and TRBJ2-7; TRBD2 aligns across 12 bases. Trimming at V came to 5 bases and at J to 5 bases, leaving 7 bases not matched to a gene. This CDR3 region has 15 residues. The germline CDR1 and CDR2 sequences are ENHRY and SYGVKD. The CDR3 region is CAISQTSGSTHEQYF. The CDR3 DNA reads TGTGCCATCAGTCAGACTAGCGGGAGTACTCACGAGCAGTACTTC.

This chain connects TRBV6-5 to TRBJ2-2; 10 nucleotides line up with TRBD1. The CDR3 contains 16 residues. The junction had 5 bases not matched to a gene; V was cut back by 2 bases and J by 5 bases. CDR1 MNHEY and CDR2 SVGAGI come from the germline V gene. CDR3 sequence: CASSYPTGGKTGELFF. The CDR3 bases are TGTGCCAGCAGTTACCCGACAGGGGGCAAAACCGGGGAGCTGTTTTTT.

This clonotype was seen at least ten times. This sequence joins TRBV6-5 and TRBJ1-5; 12 bases align to TRBD1. This CDR3 region has 16 residues. CDR1 and CDR2 from the germline V gene are MNHEY and SVGAGI. Trimming at V came to 6 bases and at J to 5 bases, leaving 8 bases not matched to a gene. The CDR3 loop is CASRSIGTGGYQPQHF. CDR3 bases: TGTGCCAGCAGGTCCATAGGGACAGGGGGCTATCAGCCCCAGCATTTT.

The rearrangement joins TRBV7-2 to TRBJ1-1; D gene ambiguous. This CDR3 has 16 amino acids. Germline V CDR1 and CDR2: SGHTA, FQGNSA. V was pared by 6 bases and J by 2 bases, with 19 bases between. In DNA form, the CDR3 reads TGTGCCAGCAGTCCGATCCTTCCCCCGGTAAACACTGAAGCTTTCTTT. This codes for CASSPILPPVNTEAFF.

In regard to this clonotype: A much larger clone differs from this one at a single base, so this may be a read error. This CDR3 is CSVEDHDRDEQYF. In DNA, the CDR3 is TGCAGCGTTGAAGACCATGACAGGGACGAGCAGTACTTC. This rearrangement joins TRBV29-1 to TRBJ2-7, with 7 bases fitting TRBD1. CDR3 length: 13 amino acids. Looked up from germline, CDR1 is SQVTM and CDR2 is ANQGSEA. Trimming took 0 bases from V and 5 from J; bases not matched to a gene: 4.

This clonotype was detected ten times or more. This chain links TRBV10-3 with TRBJ2-7; 7 bases agree with TRBD1. The CDR3 contains 14 residues. Per germline, CDR1 ENHRY and CDR2 SYGVKD. The V gene end was trimmed by 6 bases and the J gene end by 3 bases; junction bases not matched to a gene: 8. The CDR3 spells CAIRSDGTVYEQYF. The DNA of the CDR3 is TGTGCCATCAGAAGTGATGGGACAGTCTACGAGCAGTACTTC.

Ten or more counts support this clonotype. The chain is built from TRBV7-9 and TRBJ2-7; D ambiguous. Germline V gene data show CDR1 as SEHNR and CDR2 as FQNEAQ (reference sequence). The CDR3 is 16 amino acids. Trimming removed 1 base from V and 0 bases from J, with 13 bases in between. In nucleotides, the CDR3 is TGTGCCAGCAGCTTAGTCAAGACCGTTAGCTCCTACGAGCAGTACTTC. Translating it yields CASSLVKTVSSYEQYF. Together with reference TRBV7-9 and TRBJ2-7, the CDR3 gives the full variable domain: DTGVSQNPRHKITKRGQNVTFRCDPISEHNRLYWYRQTLGQGPEFLTYFQNEAQLEKSRLLSDRFSAERPKGSFSTLEIQRTEQGDSAMYLCASSLVKTVSSYEQYFGPGTRLTVT.

The genes are TRBV29-1 and TRBJ2-3; D not resolved. Deletions cut 1 base from V and 2 bases from J, with 10 bases between. The CDR3 spans 14 residues. The germline CDR1 and CDR2 sequences are SQVTM and ANQGSEA. CDR3 in DNA: TGCAGCGTTGAAGGTTCGGCTAACACAGATACGCAGTATTTT. Its protein is CSVEGSANTDTQYF.